The 17 T cell receptor beta chains reported below all come from one sample, sequenced in a study of post-analysis software for immune sequencing data. Libraries were made from TCR beta cDNA, and they carried unique molecular identifiers. A single record per CDR3 protein comes from TCRdb applying MiXCR to the PCR reads. The table lists roughly 400,000 distinct CDR3 sequences, about 39% of them singletons, with around 8% in the top ten. Which antigens these TCRs recognize remains unknown. Regarding the study as a whole: Patients used five TRBV segments, including TRBV5-6, TRBV5-1 and TRBV20-1, more often than controls.

Specimen: blood. All receptors derive from a girl aged 2-15 years with multiple sclerosis.

The chain combines TRBV6-1 with TRBJ1-2; tentatively, D is TRBD1 (6 bases). CDR1 MNHNS and CDR2 SASEGT come from the germline V gene. The CDR3 contains 13 residues. Deletions cut 3 bases from V and 4 bases from J, with 9 bases between. This CDR3 is CASSDAGAYGYTF. The CDR3 nucleotides read TGTGCCAGCAGTGACGCAGGGGCCTATGGCTACACCTTC.

This clonotype has just a few counts. The rearrangement joins TRBV29-1 to TRBJ2-1; D might be TRBD1 (6 bases). The germline V and J ends were trimmed by 6 bases and 4 bases, with 13 bases remaining between them. The CDR3 sequence is 13 residues long. Per the germline V gene, CDR1 is SQVTM and CDR2 is ANQGSEA. In DNA, the CDR3 is TGCAGCGTCACCACTACAGGGTACAATGAGCAGTTCTTC. This gives the protein CSVTTTGYNEQFF.

A few counts support this clonotype. The junction shows a germline mismatch at one end, possibly a read error. The chain has TRBV5-1 and TRBJ1-2; D unclear. CDR1 and CDR2 (germline): SGHRS, YFSETQ. CDR3 size: 13 residues. In DNA, the CDR3 is TGCGCCAGCAGCTCCGGCAGGAACTATGGCCACACCTTC. Its protein product is CASSSGRNYGHTF.

Points on this clonotype: This may come from a read error, since a much larger clone is one base off. The rearrangement uses TRBV10-3 and TRBJ2-3, with D possibly being TRBD2 (5 bases). CDR1 ENHRY and CDR2 SYGVKD come from the germline V gene. The CDR3 consists of 13 residues. CDR3 nucleotides: TGTGTCATCGGAGCGGCTAGCACAGATACGCAGTATTTT. Translating it yields CVIGAASTDTQYF.

Concerning this clonotype: Since a much larger clone is just one base distant, this may be a read error. The genes are TRBV6-2 or TRBV6-3 and TRBJ2-7, with D possibly TRBD1 on 6 matching bases. This CDR3 has 15 residues. The germline CDR1 and CDR2 sequences are MNHEY and SVGEGT. CDR3 DNA: TGTACCAGCAGTTACCTTGCGGCAGGGGCCTACGAGCAGTACTTC. This gives the protein CTSSYLAAGAYEQYF.

This clonotype was counted only a few times. The chain employs TRBV6-1 and TRBJ1-5; 9 positions agree with TRBD1. This CDR3 has 13 residues. V dropped 11 bases and J dropped 3; count of bases not matched to a gene: 5. The germline CDR1 and CDR2 sequences are MNHNS and SASEGT. The CDR3 nucleotides read TGTGCCGGCGGGACAGGGCCCAATCAGCCCCAGCATTTT. Encoded protein: CAGGTGPNQPQHF.

The genes are TRBV4-2 and TRBJ2-1; tentatively, D is TRBD1 (5 bases). CDR3 length: 16 residues. V was clipped by 4 bases and J by 8 bases, with 21 bases between them. Germline V lookup: CDR1 LGHNA, CDR2 YNFKEQ. CDR3 in DNA: TGTGCCAGCAGCCGGAACCTCCCCAGGGTAGGTGATGAGCAGTTCTTC. Its protein is CASSRNLPRVGDEQFF.

V gene TRBV28 combines with J gene TRBJ2-1; 7 nucleotides agree with TRBD2. Germline V gene lookup returns CDR1 MDHEN and CDR2 SYDVKM. The length of the CDR3 is 16 residues. V shed 7 bases, J shed 7 bases, and the junction held 16 bases outside the gene matches. The CDR3 protein is CASTLPRGRMKNEQFF. In DNA form, the CDR3 reads TGTGCCAGCACCCTTCCCCGCGGGAGAATGAAGAATGAGCAGTTCTTC.

The V gene is TRBV28, the J gene TRBJ2-5; TRBD2 aligns across 8 bases. This CDR3 comprises 15 residues. CDR1 MDHEN and CDR2 SYDVKM come from the germline V gene. V trimming: 2 bases; J trimming: 5 bases; junction bases outside the gene matches: 7. Written as DNA, the CDR3 is TGTGCCAGCAGTTTAGAGTTAGCGGGATGGGAGACCCAGTACTTC. Protein: CASSLELAGWETQYF.

This clonotype was detected only a few times. The chain uses TRBV29-1 and TRBJ2-7; 11 nucleotides align to TRBD2. CDR1 is SQVTM and CDR2 is ANQGSEA in the germline V gene. The CDR3 contains 13 residues. Losses at the gene ends were 7 bases for V and 3 bases for J; bases not matched to a gene: 5. In DNA form, the CDR3 reads TGCAGCGCTGGGACTAGCGGCAACTACGAGCAGTACTTC. This encodes CSAGTSGNYEQYF.

The V gene is TRBV29-1, the J gene TRBJ2-6; tentatively, D is TRBD2 (5 bases). The CDR3 runs 16 residues. Trimming shortened V by 4 bases and J by 0 bases, and 13 bases separated the two germline ends. Germline V gene lookup returns CDR1 SQVTM and CDR2 ANQGSEA. CDR3 protein: CSVARDTASGANVLTF. CDR3 DNA: TGCAGCGTTGCTCGGGATACTGCCTCTGGGGCCAACGTCCTGACTTTC.

The genes are TRBV6-1 and TRBJ2-7, with D possibly being TRBD1 (6 bases). This CDR3 is 15 amino acids long. Trimming took off 0 bases at V and 3 bases at J, with 12 bases between the two ends. Germline assignment: CDR1 MNHNS and CDR2 SASEGT. CDR3: CASSEARDILYEQYF. The CDR3 nucleotides are TGTGCCAGCAGTGAAGCAAGGGACATCCTCTACGAGCAGTACTTC.

This clonotype has only a few counts. The rearrangement joins TRBV27 to TRBJ2-5; 11 nucleotides align to TRBD1. Trimming at V came to 5 bases and at J to 1 base, leaving 9 bases not matched to a gene. The CDR3 has 17 amino acids. Germline CDR1 is MNHEY and CDR2 is SMNVEV (reference sequence). CDR3 residues: CASSPRDRGRLQETQYF. In DNA form, the CDR3 reads TGTGCCAGCAGTCCTCGGGACAGGGGGAGGCTCCAAGAGACCCAGTACTTC.

The chain combines TRBV4-1 with TRBJ2-7; 8 positions match TRBD1. This CDR3 spans 17 amino acids. Germline assignment: CDR1 MGHRA and CDR2 YSYEKL. The junction had 13 bases not matched to a gene; V was cut back by 4 bases and J by 2 bases. The CDR3 DNA reads as TGCGCCAGCAGCCCCTTGGTCGTCGGGGACAGGCCCTACGAGCAGTACTTC. Translation: CASSPLVVGDRPYEQYF.

This chain links TRBV7-2 with TRBJ2-5; D unclear. This CDR3 comprises 12 residues. V lost 5 bases to trimming and J lost 7 bases, with 11 bases between them. Germline CDR1 SGHTA, CDR2 FQGNSA. The CDR3 coding sequence is TGTGCCAGCAGCCCGGCGATATGGACCCAGTACTTC. It translates to CASSPAIWTQYF.

The table lists this clonotype with a few counts. The J gene is TRBJ2-7, the V gene TRBV19; D is ambiguous. This CDR3 comprises 15 residues. The V end was cut by 5 bases, the J end by 4 bases, with 18 bases between. Per the germline V gene, CDR1 is LNHDA and CDR2 is SQIVND (reference sequence). The CDR3 loop is CASSSDAPGAYEQYF. Here the CDR3 DNA reads TGTGCCAGTAGTTCTGACGCCCCTGGAGCTTACGAGCAGTACTTC.

This clonotype was observed a handful of times. V and J are TRBV27 and TRBJ2-3; a weak D match, TRBD1 (5 bases). The CDR3 is made up of 15 amino acids. Germline-derived CDR1 and CDR2 are MNHEY and SMNVEV (reference sequence). Trimming removed 6 bases from V and 0 bases from J, with 13 bases in between. DNA of the CDR3: TGTGCCAGCAGAGATTGGGGCCCTAGCACAGATACGCAGTATTTT. Its protein is CASRDWGPSTDTQYF.